Detailed here is one T cell receptor beta chain. Its target antigen remains unknown. One base away there is no much larger clone; base qualities are not given. At the junction V is shortened by 7 bases and J by 2 bases; bases outside the gene matches: 11. The CDR3 holds 17 amino acids from the cysteine to the phenylalanine. Solely the CDR3 DNA is kept, with 51 bases framed from the first base. The germline V gene provides CDR1 SNHLY and CDR2 FYNNEI. TCRbeta CDR3 regions were amplified from genomic DNA using the immunoSEQ Assay, a bias-controlled multiplex PCR. In the original analysis: Nucleated cell counts per sample were estimated from amplification of reference gene primers within the assay. Sequence reads were collapsed and filtered to measure the absolute abundance of every unique TCRbeta CDR3 rearrangement. For each sample, productive Simpson clonality was calculated by taking the square root of Simpson's diversity index across productive rearrangements. What TCRdb holds here is the immuneACCESS table cut down to in-frame rearrangements. Part of the clones is not present; checked against another copy, under half of the missing clones reflect an unresolved V gene, and the others are unexplained. The V and J calls and clone size are taken from that table; D and trimming were inferred from the DNA. The sample data list 110,000 to 150,000 clones, and 65% to 90% of these were observed just once. The ten largest clonotypes hold roughly 2.9% of the sample.

The sample is drawn from a study of blood T cell repertoires in COVID-19 (dated by TCRdb to the early 2020s). Broadly, across the study: The collaborator samples originated in the United States, Italy and Spain and spanned the acute and convalescent phases of COVID-19. The material from the prospective study consisted of cDNA or gDNA derived from T cells, B-cell-depleted T cells, or PBMCs. The dataset comprised deeply sampled blood TCRbeta repertoires from subjects exposed to, actively infected with, or recovered from COVID-19. The repertoires were released in a freely available public database intended as a resource for research on the immune response to SARS-CoV-2. The samples were drawn from two sources: the first 160 participants of the ongoing ImmuneRACE study, and approximately 1,300 subjects contributed by 6 global collaborators. Nearly every sample came with metadata listing a de-identified subject ID, COVID-19 status, age in years and sex. HLA class I and class II types, where available, came from metadata supplied by the sample provider rather than from assay-based typing.

Results the study describes overall, beyond this receptor: How much clinical and demographic metadata was included differed by source and by participant, and the metadata was provided uncurated.

The collaborating institutions used their own protocols to collect whole blood in K2EDTA tubes. For TCRbeta analysis, collaborator samples were shipped as frozen whole blood, as isolated PBMCs, or as DNA extracted from either sample type. The TCR was taken from a man between 45 and 60 years old with acute or convalescent COVID-19. Input material: peripheral blood. The sequence is built from TRBV2 and TRBJ2-2, and 9 bases in between align with TRBD2. The base sequence is TGTGCCAGCATCGGGGTTAAGACTAGCGGAAACACCGGGGAGCTGTTTTTT. It translates to CASIGVKTSGNTGELFF.